The entry that follows covers one T cell receptor (beta chain) sequence. The antigen remains unidentified. 5'RACE with constant-segment primers yielded barcoded, UMI-tagged TCR alpha and TCR beta cDNA libraries. TCRdb passed the 5' RACE reads through MiXCR, listing each CDR3 protein once. The data contain a few hundred thousand distinct CDR3 sequences, about a sixth of them singletons. In germline, CDR1 is SEHNR, CDR2 FQNEAQ (reference sequence). V was pared by 2 bases and J by 4 bases, with 15 bases of the junction left unmatched. The CDR3 runs 18 residues. The data originate from a study of T-cell memory formation after mild COVID-19. Study-level results: Confirmation of SARS-CoV-2 specificity was lacking for second-wave clones peaking day 37. CD8+ contracting clones occupied EMRA, while CD4+ ones occupied mainly CM and EM. Cross-reactive memory apparently joined, as some responding clones appeared in pre-infection memory.

The chain joins TRBV7-9 to TRBJ2-3; 7 bases line up with TRBD1. The sequencing sample was made of PBMCs or a T cell subset sorted from them (not recorded which). The receptor was derived from a man younger than 35 who had mild COVID-19 (a few samples of this study predate the infection). Cell type and time point are not known. Here the CDR3 reads CASSLPPTRGWGADTQYF. Written as DNA, the CDR3 is TGTGCCAGCAGCTTACCCCCTACCAGGGGGTGGGGTGCAGATACGCAGTATTTT.